One T cell receptor beta chain is described in this entry. Antigen: not known. A read error is possible here, since a much larger clone lies one base away. The record originates from a study of CD8 T cells in ankylosing spondylitis. Study-wide points: Researchers reportedly found disease-linked clones significantly enriched in matched ankylosing spondylitis synovial fluid. For ankylosing spondylitis blood, a TCR beta motif of under 10 highly homologous variants appeared characteristic.

V gave up 4 bases and J gave up 3 bases; unmatched junction bases: 8. The CDR3 length is 15 residues. Germline V gene lookup returns CDR1 SGDLS and CDR2 YYNGEE. The TCR beta libraries were generated through quantitative 5'-RACE incorporating molecular barcodes. Each CDR3 protein is one row after TCRdb ran MiXCR on the 5' RACE reads. Found here are about 170,000 distinct CDR3 sequences, around 19% of them singletons; the top ten hold about 8.3%. This TCR was sampled from a male donor with ankylosing spondylitis or in good health (not recorded which). The sequencing sample was made of blood, either unsorted or a sorted T cell fraction (not recorded which). J is TRBJ1-1 and V is TRBV9; 8 bases fit TRBD1. CDR3 bases: TGTGCCAGCAGCTTAGCTACAGGGGGTGACACTGAAGCTTTCTTT. Residues: CASSLATGGDTEAFF.